This TCR beta chain appears in the sequencing data of a study of T cells after yellow fever vaccination. One entry per CDR3 protein results from TCRdb running MiXCR on the 5' RACE reads. This table has 300,000 to 350,000 distinct CDR3 sequences, around 4.3% appearing once. This clonotype was seen more than once but under ten times. Germline V gene sequence: CDR1 KGHSH, CDR2 LQKENI. V gave up 5 bases and J gave up 2 bases; unmatched junction bases: 9. This CDR3 is 16 amino acids long. The chain uses TRBV18 and TRBJ1-3; TRBD1 aligns across 7 bases. The material sequenced was PBMCs, taken 15 days after the yellow fever booster vaccination. This clonotype originated in a man aged 18 to 30 who received the YFV17D yellow fever vaccine. The CDR3 DNA reads TGTGCCAGCTCATCTACACAGGGGTCTACTGGAAACACCATATATTTT. Translating gives CASSSTQGSTGNTIYF.